These 11 T cell receptor beta chains were sequenced from one sample in a study of blood T cell repertoires in COVID-19. Profiled with immunoSEQ multiplex PCR; TCRdb holds only in-frame clones, not every one. The sample consists of about 260,000 clones, approximately 80% of them appearing once. The material sequenced was peripheral blood. The source of these receptors is an elderly woman with acute or convalescent COVID-19.

The chain recombines TRBV7-8 with TRBJ2-5; 9 nucleotides match TRBD1. V shed 5 bases and J 4 bases; nucleotides not matched to a gene: 8. This CDR3 has 15 residues. CDR1 and CDR2 from the germline V gene are SGHVS and FQNEAQ. The DNA of the CDR3 is TGTGCCAGCAGCCCCACGGGACAGGGAGGAGAGACCCAGTACTTC. This sequence encodes CASSPTGQGGETQYF.

J is TRBJ1-2 and V is TRBV19; 12 bases map to TRBD1. In germline, CDR1 is LNHDA, CDR2 SQIVND (reference sequence). The CDR3 is made up of 15 amino acids. V trimming: 5 bases; J trimming: 7 bases; junction bases outside the gene matches: 8. The CDR3 is CASSSAGTGGLGYTF. The CDR3 nucleotides are TGTGCCAGTAGTTCAGCCGGGACAGGGGGCCTTGGCTACACCTTC.

This chain uses TRBV15 with TRBJ1-3, with 9 bases lining up with TRBD1. Losses at the gene ends were 5 bases for V and 8 bases for J; bases not matched to a gene: 4. Germline values: CDR1 LNHNV, CDR2 YYDKDF (reference sequence). The CDR3 has 13 residues. The CDR3 DNA is TGTGCCACCAGCCCCCGGACAGGGGACACCATATATTTT. Residues: CATSPRTGDTIYF.

V is TRBV5-6 and J is TRBJ2-5, with 8 bases that match TRBD1. The CDR3 extends over 15 amino acids. Trimming at V came to 0 bases and at J to 2 bases, leaving 3 bases not matched to a gene. Germline V gives CDR1 SGHDT, CDR2 YYEEEE. CDR3 sequence: CASSLEQGGQETQYF. CDR3 bases: TGTGCCAGCAGCTTGGAACAGGGGGGACAAGAGACCCAGTACTTC.

A few counts support this clone. This CDR3 reads CASNYRSEKLFF. The CDR3 bases are TGTGCCAGCAACTACCGGTCGGAAAAACTGTTTTTT. The chain is built from TRBV2 and TRBJ1-4; no reliable D call. The CDR3 runs to 12 residues. The ends were cut back, 7 bases at V and 8 bases at J, with 11 bases in the middle. The germline V gene has CDR1 SNHLY and CDR2 FYNNEI.

The rearrangement uses TRBV4-1 and TRBJ2-5; 11 bases are a match to TRBD2. Germline values: CDR1 MGHRA, CDR2 YSYEKL. The CDR3 spans 17 residues. V lost 3 bases and J lost 1; bases outside the gene matches: 7. The CDR3, as DNA: TGCGCCAGCAGCCACACAATAGCGGGGGGGCCCCAAGAGACCCAGTACTTC. Its protein product is CASSHTIAGGPQETQYF.

This clone was detected only a few times. The rearrangement links TRBV5-1 to TRBJ2-1; TRBD2 matches 11 bases. The CDR3 extends over 15 amino acids. V gave up 4 bases and J gave up 6 bases; unmatched junction bases: 6. Germline CDR1 reads SGHRS; CDR2 reads YFSETQ. The CDR3 loop is CASSQGLAVTNEQFF. CDR3 sequence (DNA): TGCGCCAGCAGCCAGGGACTAGCGGTTACCAATGAGCAGTTCTTC.

J is TRBJ1-3 and V is TRBV5-1; D might be TRBD1 (6 bases). The CDR3 spans 15 residues. Deletions cut 4 bases from V and 0 bases from J, with 11 bases between. The germline CDR1 and CDR2 sequences are SGHRS and YFSETQ. The CDR3 sequence: CASSPGDNSGNTIYF. The CDR3 nucleotides are TGCGCCAGCAGCCCCGGGGACAACTCTGGAAACACCATATATTTT.

This chain joins TRBV2 and TRBJ2-2; tentative D call: TRBD1 (5 bases). The CDR3 runs to 15 residues. Per germline, CDR1 SNHLY and CDR2 FYNNEI. V dropped 4 bases and J dropped 4 bases, with 13 bases sitting between them. CDR3 DNA sequence: TGTGCCAGCAGTGTAACAGATGGGGCCACCGGGGAGCTGTTTTTT. Amino acids: CASSVTDGATGELFF. The full variable domain, completed using reference TRBV2 and TRBJ2-2, is EPEVTQTPSHQVTQMGQEVILRCVPISNHLYFYWYRQILGQKVEFLVSFYNNEISEKSEIFDDQFSVERPDGSNFTLKIRSTKLEDSAMYFCASSVTDGATGELFFGEGSRLTVL.

V gene TRBV7-9 combines with J gene TRBJ2-2; 11 nucleotides align to TRBD2. Losses at the gene ends were 5 bases for V and 2 bases for J; bases not matched to a gene: 7. CDR3 length equals 17 residues. The V gene's germline CDR1 is SEHNR and CDR2 FQNEAQ (reference sequence). CDR3 sequence (DNA): TGTGCCAGCAGCCGAAGACTAGCGGGATTTAACACCGGGGAGCTGTTTTTT. Translated, it gives CASSRRLAGFNTGELFF. Filled out from reference TRBV7-9 and TRBJ2-2, the complete variable domain reads DTGVSQNPRHKITKRGQNVTFRCDPISEHNRLYWYRQTLGQGPEFLTYFQNEAQLEKSRLLSDRFSAERPKGSFSTLEIQRTEQGDSAMYLCASSRRLAGFNTGELFFGEGSRLTVL.

The chain carries TRBV5-1 and TRBJ2-5; 14 nucleotides line up with TRBD2. V trimming: 4 bases; J trimming: 4 bases; junction bases outside the gene matches: 9. The CDR3 totals 17 residues. Germline values: CDR1 SGHRS, CDR2 YFSETQ. The CDR3 loop reads CASSRGGLAGVLETQYF. DNA for the CDR3: TGCGCCAGCAGCAGAGGGGGACTAGCGGGGGTTTTAGAGACCCAGTACTTC.